A single T cell receptor beta chain is shown here with its context. Its antigen is unknown. Sequencing was performed with immunoSEQ multiplex PCR; in TCRdb, only in-frame clones are kept and a portion is missing. The sample gives 2 million to 2.5 million clones, about 92% of which show up once; roughly 1.8% is in the top ten. The data stem from a study of shared clonotypes between healthy human individuals. Background on the study: Researchers assigned three CD4 naive, three CD4 memory, two CD8 naive and one CD8 memory plate to each donor. Broader study findings: Clonotypes which were not shared had lower generation probabilities than clonotypes that all four donors shared.

V was shortened by 5 bases and J by 3 bases, with 14 bases between the two germline ends. The germline V gene has CDR1 LNHDA and CDR2 SQIVND (reference sequence). CDR3 length: 15 residues. Positively selected for CCR7, the CD45RO-negative cells used as naive CD8 cells excluded terminally differentiated effector memory CD45RA+ cells. The V gene is TRBV19, the J gene TRBJ1-5; D not resolved. This receptor was taken from a man between 18 and 35 years old in good health. Some clones in this sample may be carry-over from other donors' samples. Sequencing input: naive CD8+ T cells from PBMCs. The CDR3 here is CASSWALILNQPQHF. CDR3 in DNA: TGTGCCAGTAGTTGGGCCCTGATCCTCAATCAGCCCCAGCATTTT. Full variable domain (outside the CDR3, taken from reference TRBV19 and TRBJ1-5): DGGITQSPKYLFRKEGQNVTLSCEQNLNHDAMYWYRQDPGQGLRLIYYSQIVNDFQKGDIAEGYSVSREKKESFPLTVTSAQKNPTAFYLCASSWALILNQPQHFGDGTRLSIL.